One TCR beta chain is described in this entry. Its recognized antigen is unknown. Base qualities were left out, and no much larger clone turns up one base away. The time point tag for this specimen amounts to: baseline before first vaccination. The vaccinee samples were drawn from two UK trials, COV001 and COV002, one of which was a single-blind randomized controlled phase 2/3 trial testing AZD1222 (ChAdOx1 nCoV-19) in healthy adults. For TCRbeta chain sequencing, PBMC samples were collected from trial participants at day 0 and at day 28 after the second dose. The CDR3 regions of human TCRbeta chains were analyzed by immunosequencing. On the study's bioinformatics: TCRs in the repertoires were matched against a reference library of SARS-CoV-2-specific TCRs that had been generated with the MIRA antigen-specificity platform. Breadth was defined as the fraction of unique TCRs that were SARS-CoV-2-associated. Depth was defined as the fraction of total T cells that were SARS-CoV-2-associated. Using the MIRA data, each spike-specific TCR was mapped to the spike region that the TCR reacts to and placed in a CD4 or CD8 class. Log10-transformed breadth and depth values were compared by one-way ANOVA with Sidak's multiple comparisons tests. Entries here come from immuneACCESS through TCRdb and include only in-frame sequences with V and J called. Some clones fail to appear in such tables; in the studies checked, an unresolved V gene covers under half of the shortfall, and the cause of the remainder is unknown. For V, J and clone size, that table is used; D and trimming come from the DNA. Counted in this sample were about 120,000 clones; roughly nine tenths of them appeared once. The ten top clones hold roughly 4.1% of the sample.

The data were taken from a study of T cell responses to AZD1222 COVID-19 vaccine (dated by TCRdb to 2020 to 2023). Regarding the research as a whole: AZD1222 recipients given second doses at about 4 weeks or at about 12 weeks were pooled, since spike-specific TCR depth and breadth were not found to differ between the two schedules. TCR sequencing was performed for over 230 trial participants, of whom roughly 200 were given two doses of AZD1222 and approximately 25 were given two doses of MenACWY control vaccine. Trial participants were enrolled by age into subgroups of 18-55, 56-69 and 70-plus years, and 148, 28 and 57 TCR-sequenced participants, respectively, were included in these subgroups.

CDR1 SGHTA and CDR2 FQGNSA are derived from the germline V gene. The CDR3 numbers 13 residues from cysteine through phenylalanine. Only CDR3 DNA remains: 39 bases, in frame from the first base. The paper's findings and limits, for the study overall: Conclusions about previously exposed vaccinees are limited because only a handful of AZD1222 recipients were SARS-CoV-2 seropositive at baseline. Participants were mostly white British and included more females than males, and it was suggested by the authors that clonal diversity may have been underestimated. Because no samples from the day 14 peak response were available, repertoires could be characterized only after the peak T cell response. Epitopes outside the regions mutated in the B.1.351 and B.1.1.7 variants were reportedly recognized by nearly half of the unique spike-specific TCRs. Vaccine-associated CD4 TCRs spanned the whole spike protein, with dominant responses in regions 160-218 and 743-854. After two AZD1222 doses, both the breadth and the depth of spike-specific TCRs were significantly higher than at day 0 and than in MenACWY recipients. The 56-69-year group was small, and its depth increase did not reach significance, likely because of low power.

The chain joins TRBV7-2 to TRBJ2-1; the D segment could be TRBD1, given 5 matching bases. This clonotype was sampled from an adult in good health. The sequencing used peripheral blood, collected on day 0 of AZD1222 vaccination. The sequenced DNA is TGTGCAGCTGGAACAGGCCCCTACAATGAGCAGTTCTTC. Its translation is CAAGTGPYNEQFF.